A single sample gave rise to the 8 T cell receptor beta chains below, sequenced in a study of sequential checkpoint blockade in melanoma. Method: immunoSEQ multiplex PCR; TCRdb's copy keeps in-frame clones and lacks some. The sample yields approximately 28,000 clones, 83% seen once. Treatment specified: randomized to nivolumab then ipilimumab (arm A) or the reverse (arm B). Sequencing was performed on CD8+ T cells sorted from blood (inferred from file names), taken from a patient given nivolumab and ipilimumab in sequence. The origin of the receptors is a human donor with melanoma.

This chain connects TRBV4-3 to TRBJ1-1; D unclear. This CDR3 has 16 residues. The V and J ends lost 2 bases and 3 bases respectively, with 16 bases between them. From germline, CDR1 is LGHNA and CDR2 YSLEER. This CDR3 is CASSQSAAMEYTEAFF. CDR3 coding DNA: TGCGCCAGCAGCCAAAGTGCGGCGATGGAGTACACTGAAGCTTTCTTT.

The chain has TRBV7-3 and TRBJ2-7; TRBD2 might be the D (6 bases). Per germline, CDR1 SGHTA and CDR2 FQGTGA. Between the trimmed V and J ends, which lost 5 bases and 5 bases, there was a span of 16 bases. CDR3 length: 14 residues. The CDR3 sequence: CASSQRGGKDEQYF. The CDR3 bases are TGTGCCAGCAGCCAAAGGGGCGGGAAAGACGAGCAGTACTTC. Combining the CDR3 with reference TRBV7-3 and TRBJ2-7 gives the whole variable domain GAGVSQTPSNKVTEKGKYVELRCDPISGHTALYWYRQSLGQGPEFLIYFQGTGAADDSGLPNDRFFAVRPEGSVSTLKIQRTERGDSAVYLCASSQRGGKDEQYFGPGTRLTVT.

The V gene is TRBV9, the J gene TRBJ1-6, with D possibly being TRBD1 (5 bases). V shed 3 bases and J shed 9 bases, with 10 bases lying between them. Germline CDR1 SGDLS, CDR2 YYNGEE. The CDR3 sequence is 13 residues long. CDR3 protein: CASSAKGRSPLHF. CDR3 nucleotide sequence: TGTGCCAGCAGCGCTAAGGGGCGTTCACCCCTCCACTTT.

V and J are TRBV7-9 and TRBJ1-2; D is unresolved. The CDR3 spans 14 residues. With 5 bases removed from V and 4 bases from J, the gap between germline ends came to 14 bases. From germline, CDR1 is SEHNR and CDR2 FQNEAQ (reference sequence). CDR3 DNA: TGTGCCAGCAGCCTCCATGGGGAGCTCTATGGCTACACCTTC. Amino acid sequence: CASSLHGELYGYTF.

CDR3 sequence (DNA): TGTGCCAGCAGCTTAACGGGCCCTGCTCCGGAGCTGTTTTTT. Its protein is CASSLTGPAPELFF. The chain has TRBV7-3 and TRBJ2-2; D is undetermined. The germline V and J ends were trimmed by 0 bases and 10 bases, with 12 bases remaining between them. This CDR3 is 14 amino acids long. The germline gives CDR1 SGHTA, CDR2 FQGTGA.

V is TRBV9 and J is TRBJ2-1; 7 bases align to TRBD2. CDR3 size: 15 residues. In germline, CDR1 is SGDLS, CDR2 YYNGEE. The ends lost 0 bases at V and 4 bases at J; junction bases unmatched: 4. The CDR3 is CASSVGASGYNEQFF. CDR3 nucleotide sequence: TGTGCCAGCAGCGTAGGGGCTAGCGGATACAATGAGCAGTTCTTC.

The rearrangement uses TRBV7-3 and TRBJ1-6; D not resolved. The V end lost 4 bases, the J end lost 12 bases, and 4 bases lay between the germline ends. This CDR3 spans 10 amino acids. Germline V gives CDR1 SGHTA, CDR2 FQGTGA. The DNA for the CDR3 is TGTGCCAGCAGCTCTAAACCCCTCCACTTT. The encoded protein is CASSSKPLHF.

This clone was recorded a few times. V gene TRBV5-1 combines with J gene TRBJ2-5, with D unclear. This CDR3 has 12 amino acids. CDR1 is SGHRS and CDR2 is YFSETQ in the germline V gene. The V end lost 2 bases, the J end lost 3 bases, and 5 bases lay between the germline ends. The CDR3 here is CASSLEEETQYF. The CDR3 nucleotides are TGCGCCAGCAGCTTAGAGGAAGAGACCCAGTACTTC.